This T cell receptor beta chain comes out of a study of blood T cell repertoires in COVID-19. The germline gives CDR1 MDHEN, CDR2 SYDVKM. Deletions cut 5 bases from V and 10 bases from J, with 12 bases between. The CDR3 covers 12 residues. Here immunoSEQ multiplex PCR was the method, and the copy in TCRdb shows in-frame clones only, minus some. The repertoire holds about 110,000 clones, with about 79% as singletons. Sample: peripheral blood. V usage is TRBV28 and J usage is TRBJ2-1; D perhaps matches TRBD1 (5 bases). The clonotype was recovered from an elderly man with COVID-19, enrolled during active disease. CDR3 DNA: TGTGCCAGCAGTCAGCAGGGTTGGGAGCAGTTCTTC. The encoded protein is CASSQQGWEQFF.